A single sample is the source of the 12 T cell receptor beta chains below, sequenced in a study of metastatic and nonmetastatic thyroid tumors. Each patient went into thyroid surgery without having received any treatment. TCRdb redid the clone calls on the PCR reads using MiXCR. The sample holds tens of thousands of clones, approximately 18% seen once. Material for sequencing was blood. The receptors come from a male donor with papillary thyroid cancer or a benign thyroid nodule (not recorded which). Some clones in this sample may be carry-over from other donors' samples.

This clone was observed at least ten times. This chain joins TRBV20-1 and TRBJ2-7, with 8 bases matching TRBD1. Trimming removed 3 bases from V and 7 bases from J; junction bases left unmatched: 14. The CDR3 is 15 residues long. The germline gives CDR1 DFQATT, CDR2 SNEGSKA (reference sequence). For the CDR3, the DNA is TGCAGTGCTAGGATGCCGGGACAGGATATGGAGGAGCAGTACTTC. It encodes CSARMPGQDMEEQYF.

This clone was recorded many times. The chain joins TRBV5-1 to TRBJ1-1; D call uncertain. The CDR3 contains 13 residues. The V end lost 0 bases, the J end lost 2 bases, and 5 bases lay between the germline ends. The germline V gene has CDR1 SGHRS and CDR2 YFSETQ. The chain's CDR3 is CASSLASNTEAFF. The CDR3 bases are TGCGCCAGCAGCTTGGCCTCAAACACTGAAGCTTTCTTT.

In this sample, this clone turned up many times. This chain joins TRBV2 and TRBJ1-4; unclear D gene. The CDR3 runs 11 residues. With 6 bases removed from V and 7 bases from J, the gap between germline ends came to 6 bases. The V gene's germline CDR1 is SNHLY and CDR2 FYNNEI. CDR3 in DNA: TGTGCCAGCAGAGTGGCTGAAAAACTGTTTTTT. It translates to CASRVAEKLFF.

This clone was seen many times. Other nucleotide sequences in the sample specify the same CDR3. The genes are TRBV12-3 or TRBV12-4 and TRBJ1-1; 9 nucleotides agree with TRBD1. There are 14 residues in the CDR3. The ends lost 5 bases at V and 5 bases at J; junction bases unmatched: 6. CDR3 sequence reads: CASSLGQGWTEAFF. The CDR3 nucleotides are TGTGCCAGCAGTCTCGGACAGGGGTGGACTGAAGCTTTCTTT.

In its sample, this clone was seen many times. The CDR3: CASSLTGVYNEQFF. CDR3 bases: TGTGCCAGCAGCTTGACAGGGGTCTACAATGAGCAGTTCTTC. The chain carries TRBV7-3 and TRBJ2-1, with 8 nucleotides matching TRBD1. Germline V CDR1 and CDR2: SGHTA, FQGTGA. The J segment lost 3 bases and the V segment lost 3 bases, leaving 1 base of the junction unmatched. This CDR3 region has 14 residues.

The sample holds a few counts of this clone. The V and J genes are TRBV6-2 or TRBV6-3 and TRBJ2-7; the D is unclear. Germline V gene data show CDR1 as MNHEY and CDR2 as SVGEGT. Trimming cost V 6 bases and J 3 bases, with 21 bases left between them. The CDR3 covers 16 residues. The CDR3 sequence: CASSIDLNHVGYEQYF. CDR3 DNA sequence: TGTGCCAGCAGCATTGACTTGAACCACGTCGGCTACGAGCAGTACTTC.

This sequence joins TRBV27 and TRBJ1-2; possible D gene TRBD1, 5 bases. Trimming took off 3 bases at V and 8 bases at J, with 13 bases between the two ends. The CDR3 covers 13 residues. The germline gives CDR1 MNHEY, CDR2 SMNVEV (reference sequence). The CDR3 spells CASSLSRGKGYTF. For the CDR3, the DNA is TGTGCCAGCAGTTTGTCGCGGGGGAAAGGCTACACCTTC.

The chain joins TRBV28 to TRBJ1-1; weak D call: TRBD1 (5 bases). Germline V gene lookup returns CDR1 MDHEN and CDR2 SYDVKM. Trimming took 6 bases from V and 6 from J, leaving 14 bases between them. The CDR3 loop spans 13 amino acids. The CDR3 loop reads CASSRGRIAEAFF. DNA of the CDR3: TGTGCCAGCAGCCGGGGCAGAATCGCTGAAGCTTTCTTT.

This clone was recorded many times. The chain recombines TRBV20-1 with TRBJ2-3, with 7 bases aligning to TRBD2. This CDR3 contains 14 residues. Germline trimming cut 8 bases from V and 3 bases from J; bases unmatched to any gene: 11. Germline CDR1 and CDR2: DFQATT and SNEGSKA (reference sequence). The CDR3 reads CSTSRRGGTDTQYF. Here the CDR3 DNA reads TGCAGTACATCTCGGAGGGGAGGGACAGATACGCAGTATTTT.

The sample holds many counts of this clone. The chain has TRBV12-3 or TRBV12-4 and TRBJ2-6; D remains ambiguous. The germline V and J ends were trimmed by 9 bases and 2 bases, with 8 bases remaining between them. The CDR3 loop spans 13 amino acids. The CDR3 protein is CASSRAGANVLTF. CDR3 DNA sequence: TGTGCCAGTTCTAGGGCTGGGGCCAACGTCCTGACTTTC.

This clone was picked up many times. The DNA of the CDR3 is TGTGCCAGCAGCTTGGTAGGGGTTCCCACTGAAGCTTTCTTT. Translation: CASSLVGVPTEAFF. The chain has TRBV5-4 and TRBJ1-1, with D possibly TRBD1 on 5 matching bases. Germline V gene sequence: CDR1 SGHNT, CDR2 YYREEE (reference sequence). The ends were cut back, 0 bases at V and 4 bases at J, with 10 bases in the middle. The CDR3 consists of 14 residues.

This clone was counted ten times or more. V usage is TRBV27 and J usage is TRBJ1-1; 10 positions match TRBD1. Germline values: CDR1 MNHEY, CDR2 SMNVEV (reference sequence). The CDR3 covers 15 residues. V was clipped by 5 bases and J by 0 bases; unmatched bases: 3. This CDR3 is CASSSGQGVNTEAFF. The CDR3 DNA reads TGTGCCAGCAGTAGCGGACAGGGGGTGAACACTGAAGCTTTCTTT.